The 13 T cell receptor beta chains listed next were all sequenced from one sample in a study of blood T cell repertoires in COVID-19. This table comes from immunoSEQ multiplex PCR, and its TCRdb copy is limited to in-frame clones, with some not included. The table records about 26,000 clones, over 90% of them present only once. Sequenced material: peripheral blood. The receptors originated from a human donor in a cohort sampled during active COVID-19.

V gene TRBV24-1 combines with J gene TRBJ2-3; 12 bases agree with TRBD1. Germline loops: CDR1 KGHDR, CDR2 SFDVKD. J lost 6 bases, V lost 6 bases, and 6 bases had no gene match. This CDR3 region has 15 residues. CDR3 DNA: TGTGCCACCAGTTGGGGACAGGGGGCGCCGGATACGCAGTATTTT. It yields the protein CATSWGQGAPDTQYF.

The chain links TRBV10-3 to TRBJ1-1, with D maybe TRBD1 (5 bases). The length of the CDR3 is 13 residues. The germline V gene encodes CDR1 ENHRY and CDR2 SYGVKD. Trimming shortened V by 6 bases and J by 1 base, and 9 bases separated the two germline ends. Here the CDR3 reads CAISQTGNTEAFF. CDR3 bases: TGTGCCATCAGCCAAACAGGGAACACTGAAGCTTTCTTT.

A single count supports this clone. The rearrangement joins TRBV10-3 to TRBJ2-1; 10 positions match TRBD2. The V gene end was trimmed by 1 base and the J gene end by 2 bases; junction bases not matched to a gene: 5. This CDR3 has 17 residues. The germline CDR1 and CDR2 sequences are ENHRY and SYGVKD. For the CDR3, the DNA is TGTGCCATCAGTGAGTGGAGGAGCGGGGGGGCCTACAATGAGCAGTTCTTC. Its translation: CAISEWRSGGAYNEQFF.

The chain uses TRBV9 and TRBJ2-5, with D unresolved. Germline CDR1 is SGDLS and CDR2 is YYNGEE. The CDR3 is 16 amino acids. The V end was cut by 0 bases, the J end by 2 bases, with 14 bases between. DNA for the CDR3: TGTGCCAGCAGCGTAGGGTCGCTCCCTACTCAAGAGACCCAGTACTTC. This encodes CASSVGSLPTQETQYF.

V gene TRBV5-1 combines with J gene TRBJ2-7; 11 bases are a match to TRBD1. This CDR3 has 14 amino acids. V trimming: 2 bases; J trimming: 4 bases; junction bases outside the gene matches: 2. Germline V CDR1 and CDR2: SGHRS, YFSETQ. The CDR3 nucleotides are TGCGCCAGCAGCTTCCGGGACAGGGGGTACGAGCAGTACTTC. Translation: CASSFRDRGYEQYF.

This chain uses TRBV7-2 with TRBJ1-4; no clear D gene. Deletions cut 0 bases from V and 6 bases from J, with 11 bases between. This CDR3 is 15 amino acids long. Germline V gives CDR1 SGHTA, CDR2 FQGNSA. The CDR3 is CASSLAPVGDEKLFF. CDR3 DNA: TGTGCCAGCAGCTTAGCCCCCGTCGGGGATGAAAAACTGTTTTTT.

This chain links TRBV28 with TRBJ2-5; 12 positions agree with TRBD2. Germline values: CDR1 MDHEN, CDR2 SYDVKM. Trimming cost V 7 bases and J 4 bases; bases outside gene matches: 7. The CDR3 covers 15 residues. The CDR3 bases are TGTGCCAGCATTACGCGACTAGCGGGGGTAGAGACCCAGTACTTC. As protein: CASITRLAGVETQYF. Full variable domain (remainder filled in from reference TRBV28 and TRBJ2-5): DVKVTQSSRYLVKRTGEKVFLECVQDMDHENMFWYRQDPGLGLRLIYFSYDVKMKEKGDIPEGYSVSREKKERFSLILESASTNQTSMYLCASITRLAGVETQYFGPGTRLLVL.

This chain connects TRBV7-3 to TRBJ2-3; possible D gene TRBD2, 6 bases. Germline loops: CDR1 SGHTA, CDR2 FQGTGA. The CDR3 sequence is 15 residues long. V lost 5 bases and J lost 5, with 17 bases in between. The CDR3 sequence: CASSLLAPRGDTQYF. The CDR3 DNA sequence: TGTGCCAGCAGCCTCCTAGCGCCTCGGGGAGATACGCAGTATTTT.

The V and J genes are TRBV7-8 and TRBJ2-1; 9 bases match TRBD1. The V gene end was trimmed by 3 bases and the J gene end by 3 bases; junction bases not matched to a gene: 9. Looked up from germline, CDR1 is SGHVS and CDR2 is FQNEAQ. CDR3 size: 17 residues. CDR3 nucleotides: TGTGCCAGCAGCTTGGGGACGGGACAGGGCTTCTACAATGAGCAGTTCTTC. Protein: CASSLGTGQGFYNEQFF. The complete variable domain, with remaining parts taken from reference TRBV7-8 and TRBJ2-1, reads GAGVSQSPRYKVAKRGQDVALRCDPISGHVSLFWYQQALGQGPEFLTYFQNEAQLDKSGLPSDRFFAERPEGSVSTLKIQRTQQEDSAVYLCASSLGTGQGFYNEQFFGPGTRLTVL.

The rearrangement uses TRBV20-1 and TRBJ2-7; D not resolved. With 3 bases removed from V and 3 bases from J, the gap between germline ends came to 15 bases. The germline CDR1 and CDR2 sequences are DFQATT and SNEGSKA (reference sequence). The CDR3 runs to 14 residues. The CDR3 region has the DNA TGCAGTGCTAGTACCACCAACACGATCTACGAGCAGTACTTC. Translation: CSASTTNTIYEQYF.

This chain links TRBV25-1 with TRBJ2-1; 13 nucleotides agree with TRBD2. Germline CDR1 and CDR2: MGHDK and SYGVNS. V was clipped by 3 bases and J by 4 bases; unmatched bases: 6. The CDR3 is 17 residues long. This CDR3 reads CASSEGLLAGGYNEQFF. CDR3 DNA: TGTGCCAGCAGTGAGGGGTTACTAGCGGGAGGGTACAATGAGCAGTTCTTC.

This clone was counted once. The chain has TRBV29-1 and TRBJ1-4; a weak D match, TRBD1 (6 bases). V lost 4 bases to trimming and J lost 8 bases, with 14 bases between them. This CDR3 has 13 amino acids. CDR1 and CDR2 (germline): SQVTM, ANQGSEA. The CDR3 region is CSVAGTPIEKLFF. Written as DNA, the CDR3 is TGCAGCGTTGCCGGGACACCGATCGAAAAACTGTTTTTT.

The V gene is TRBV10-1, the J gene TRBJ2-3; D gene unclear. V lost 5 bases to trimming and J lost 0 bases, with 6 bases between them. Per germline, CDR1 WNHNN and CDR2 SYGVQD (reference sequence). The CDR3 is 13 residues long. The CDR3 sequence: CASSRTSTDTQYF. The CDR3 DNA follows: TGCGCCAGCAGTCGCACTAGCACAGATACGCAGTATTTT.